This is a list of T cell receptor beta chains from one sample in a study of blood T cell repertoires in COVID-19. TCRdb's copy holds only in-frame clones and misses some; the assay was immunoSEQ multiplex PCR. This table has about 95,000 clones, 75% to 90% appearing once. Sequencing used peripheral blood. Receptor source: a man aged 55-75 years with COVID-19, enrolled during active disease. Both conserved end residues are part of each CDR3. Fields, in order: clone size, V gene, D gene, J gene, CDR3 DNA, CDR3 protein. The D gene is left open where the match is weak. Only some rows state a clone size, as once, few, many or a class for expanded clones.

>-|TRBV19|TRBD2|TRBJ2-1
TGTGCCAGTACCTCAGACATAGCGGGAGAATCCTACAATGAGCAGTTCTTC
CASTSDIAGESYNEQFF
>-|TRBV5-4|-|TRBJ2-7
TGTGCCAGCAGCTTCGGACAGGCGGGGTACGAGCAGTACTTC
CASSFGQAGYEQYF
>-|TRBV6-5|TRBD1|TRBJ1-1
TGTGCCAGCAAGACAGGGCGGGACACTGAAGCTTTCTTT
CASKTGRDTEAFF
>-|TRBV7-3|-|TRBJ2-3
TGTGCCAGCAGCTTTCAGTACACAGATACGCAGTATTTT
CASSFQYTDTQYF
>-|TRBV18|-|TRBJ2-1
TGTGCCAGTCGCAGAGGAGGAGGTGGTCCTCGAGATGAGCAGTTCTTC
CASRRGGGGPRDEQFF
>-|TRBV18|TRBD1|TRBJ1-1
TGTGCCAGCTCACCCAGACAGGGCGGGTCGAACACTGAAGCTTTCTTT
CASSPRQGGSNTEAFF
>-|TRBV10-3|TRBD1|TRBJ2-3
TGTGCCATCAGCCCTCGGACAGGGTCAGGAACAGATACGCAGTATTTT
CAISPRTGSGTDTQYF
>-|TRBV5-6|TRBD1|TRBJ2-6
TGTGCCAGCAGCTCCCGAGGACAGGGGGCGCGTGGGGCCAACGTCCTGACTTTC
CASSSRGQGARGANVLTF
>once|TRBV5-1|TRBD2|TRBJ2-7
TGCGCCAGCAGCTCCTTGGGACTAGCAGCCGAGCAGTACTTC
CASSSLGLAAEQYF
>once|TRBV6-6|-|TRBJ2-7
TGTGCCAGCGGCGCGGGTCAGCGGATCTCCTACGAGCAGTACTTC
CASGAGQRISYEQYF
>-|TRBV11-3|TRBD1|TRBJ1-1
TGTGCCAGCAGCTTCTCCGGGACAGAGGACACTGAAGCTTTCTTT
CASSFSGTEDTEAFF
>-|TRBV5-1|TRBD1|TRBJ2-5
TGCGCCAGCAGCACGGACAGGGGAGAGGAGACCCAGTACTTC
CASSTDRGEETQYF
>once|TRBV18|TRBD1|TRBJ2-7
TGTGCCAGCTCACCAAGGGAAGGACAGGGGTTTTACGAGCAGTACTTC
CASSPREGQGFYEQYF
>-|TRBV30|-|TRBJ1-4
TGTGCCTCCCGGGGGAGTACAAATGAAAAACTGTTTTTT
CASRGSTNEKLFF
>-|TRBV5-1|-|TRBJ2-3
TGCGCCAGCAACATGGCGGACTCTTCCACAGATACGCAGTATTTT
CASNMADSSTDTQYF
>-|TRBV7-8|-|TRBJ1-5
TGTGCCAGCAGCTTAGCGTCTGATCAGCCCCAGCATTTT
CASSLASDQPQHF
>-|TRBV28|-|TRBJ1-4
TGTGCCAGCAGCATCCGGGAAAAACTGTTTTTT
CASSIREKLFF
>-|TRBV9|TRBD1|TRBJ2-7
TGTGCCAGCAGCGTAGGGATAGACAGGGAACACGAGCAGTACTTC
CASSVGIDREHEQYF
>-|TRBV6-1|-|TRBJ2-7
TGTGCCAGCAGTGAAGCGGGAGAATACGAGCAGTACTTC
CASSEAGEYEQYF
>once|TRBV7-9|-|TRBJ2-1
TGTGCCAGCAGCTTGGGGCGCTTTGGCGGTGAGCAGTTCTTC
CASSLGRFGGEQFF
>-|TRBV11-2|TRBD2|TRBJ2-3
TGTGCCAGCAGCAAAACAAAGGGACTAGCGGGAGTCTCGGATACGCAGTATTTT
CASSKTKGLAGVSDTQYF
>-|TRBV9|TRBD2|TRBJ2-1
TGTGCCAGCAGCGTAGAAGGACTAGCGATCTACAATGAGCAGTTCTTC
CASSVEGLAIYNEQFF
>-|TRBV28|-|TRBJ1-2
TGTGCCAGTAGGGACTCCTCAAACTATGGCTACACCTTC
CASRDSSNYGYTF
>-|TRBV9|TRBD1|TRBJ1-3
TGTGCCAGCAGCACGACAGGGTATACCTTTGGAAACACCATATATTTT
CASSTTGYTFGNTIYF
>-|TRBV18|TRBD1|TRBJ1-5
TGTGCCAGCTCCGACGGACAGGGCAGTGGTCAGCCCCAGCATTTT
CASSDGQGSGQPQHF
>-|TRBV5-5|TRBD2|TRBJ2-1
TGTGCCAGCAGCTTACTGAGGACTAGCGGGAGTTCCTCCTACAATGAGCAGTTCTTC
CASSLLRTSGSSSYNEQFF
>-|TRBV5-1|-|TRBJ2-3
TGCGCCAGCAGCCGATCTAGTGTTGCAGATACGCAGTATTTT
CASSRSSVADTQYF